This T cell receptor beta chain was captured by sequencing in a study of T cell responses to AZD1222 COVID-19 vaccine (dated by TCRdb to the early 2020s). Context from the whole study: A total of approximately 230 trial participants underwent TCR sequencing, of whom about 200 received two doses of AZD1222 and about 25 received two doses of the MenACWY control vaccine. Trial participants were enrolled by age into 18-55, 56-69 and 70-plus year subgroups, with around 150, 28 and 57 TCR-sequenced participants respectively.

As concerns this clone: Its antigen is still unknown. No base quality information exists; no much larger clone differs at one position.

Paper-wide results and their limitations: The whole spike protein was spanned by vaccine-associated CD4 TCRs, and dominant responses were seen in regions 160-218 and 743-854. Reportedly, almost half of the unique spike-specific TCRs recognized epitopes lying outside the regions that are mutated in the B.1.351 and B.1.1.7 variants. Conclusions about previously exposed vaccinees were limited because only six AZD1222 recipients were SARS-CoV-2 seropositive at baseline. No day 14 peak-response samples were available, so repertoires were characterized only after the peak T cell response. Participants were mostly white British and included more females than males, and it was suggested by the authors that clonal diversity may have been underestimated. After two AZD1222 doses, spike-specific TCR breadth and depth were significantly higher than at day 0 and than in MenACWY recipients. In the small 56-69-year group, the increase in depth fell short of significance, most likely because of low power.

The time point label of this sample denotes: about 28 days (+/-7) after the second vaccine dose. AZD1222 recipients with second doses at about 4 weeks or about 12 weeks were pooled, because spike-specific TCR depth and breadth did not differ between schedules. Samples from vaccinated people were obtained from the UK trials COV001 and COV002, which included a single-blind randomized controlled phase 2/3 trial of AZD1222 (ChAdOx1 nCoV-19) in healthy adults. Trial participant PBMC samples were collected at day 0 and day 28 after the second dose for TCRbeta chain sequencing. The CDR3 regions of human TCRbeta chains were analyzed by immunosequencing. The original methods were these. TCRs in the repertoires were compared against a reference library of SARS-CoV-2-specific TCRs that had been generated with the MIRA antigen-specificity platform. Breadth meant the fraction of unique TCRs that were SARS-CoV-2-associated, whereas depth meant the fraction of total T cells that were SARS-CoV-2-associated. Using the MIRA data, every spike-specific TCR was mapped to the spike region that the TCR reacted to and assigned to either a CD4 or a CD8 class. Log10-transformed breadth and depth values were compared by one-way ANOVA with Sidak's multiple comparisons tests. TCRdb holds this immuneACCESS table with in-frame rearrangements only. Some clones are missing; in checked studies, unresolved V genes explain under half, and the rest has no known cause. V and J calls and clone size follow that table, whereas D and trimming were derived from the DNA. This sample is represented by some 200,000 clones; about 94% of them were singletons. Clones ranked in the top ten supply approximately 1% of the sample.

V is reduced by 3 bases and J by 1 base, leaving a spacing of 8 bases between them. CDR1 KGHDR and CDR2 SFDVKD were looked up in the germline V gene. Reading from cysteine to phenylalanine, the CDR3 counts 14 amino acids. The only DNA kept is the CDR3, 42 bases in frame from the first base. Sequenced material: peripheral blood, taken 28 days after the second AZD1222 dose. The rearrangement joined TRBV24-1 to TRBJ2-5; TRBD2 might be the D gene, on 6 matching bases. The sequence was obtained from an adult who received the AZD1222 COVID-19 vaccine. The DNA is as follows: TGTGCCACCAGTGATCGGGGGACCCAAGAGACCCAGTACTTC. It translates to CATSDRGTQETQYF.